The 8 T cell receptor beta chains below come from one sample, sequenced in a study of blood T cells in healthy people across ages. A second PCR, run for roughly 7 to 11 cycles, used a sample-barcoded 5' primer plus a J-beta primer mix. TCRdb ran MiXCR on the 5' RACE reads and lists one entry per CDR3 protein. The repertoire holds 1.4 million or so distinct CDR3 sequences, with approximately 39% as singletons. Sequencing was performed on blood. These receptors were collected from a woman aged 18-29 years in good health.

This chain links TRBV6-5 with TRBJ1-1; D ambiguous. V gave up 7 bases and J gave up 1 base, with 13 bases separating them. CDR3 length equals 14 residues. Looked up from germline, CDR1 is MNHEY and CDR2 is SVGAGI. Written as DNA, the CDR3 is TGTGCCAGCACCCAGAGGAACCCGAACACTGAAGCTTTCTTT. It codes for CASTQRNPNTEAFF.

Comment on this clonotype: A much larger clone lies one base from this, so it may be a read error. This chain links TRBV12-3 or TRBV12-4 with TRBJ2-1; 11 positions match TRBD2. The CDR3 length is 15 residues. CDR3 loop: CASSLTSGEYNVQFF. Written as DNA, the CDR3 is TGTGCCAGCAGTTTGACTAGCGGGGAGTACAATGTGCAGTTCTTC.

J is TRBJ2-3 and V is TRBV5-6, with a weak D call TRBD1 (5 bases). This CDR3 is 15 amino acids long. Germline CDR1 is SGHDT and CDR2 is YYEEEE. The V and J ends lost 0 bases and 4 bases respectively, with 12 bases between them. CDR3 region: CASSLVRASPDTQYF. CDR3 in DNA: TGTGCCAGCAGCTTGGTCAGGGCGAGTCCAGATACGCAGTATTTT.

The V gene is TRBV29-1, the J gene TRBJ2-1; D remains ambiguous. This CDR3 is 17 amino acids long. The germline CDR1 and CDR2 sequences are SQVTM and ANQGSEA. V was trimmed by 4 bases and J by 3 bases, leaving 22 bases between them. CDR3 in DNA: TGCAGCGTTGTCCACCCCCTAGGTCTCAACCACTACAATGAGCAGTTCTTC. Its protein product is CSVVHPLGLNHYNEQFF.

This clonotype has only a few counts. The chain has TRBV28 and TRBJ2-3, with D tentatively TRBD2 (6 bases). The germline V and J ends were trimmed by 7 bases and 10 bases, with 15 bases remaining between them. CDR1 MDHEN and CDR2 SYDVKM come from the germline V gene. The CDR3 runs to 12 residues. The CDR3 reads CASNGAQRAQYF. The DNA of the CDR3 is TGTGCCAGCAATGGGGCCCAGCGGGCGCAGTATTTT.

The sample holds many counts of this clonotype. The chain recombines TRBV7-9 with TRBJ2-7, with a weak D call TRBD2 (5 bases). This CDR3 comprises 14 residues. V shed 4 bases and J shed 1 base, with 11 bases lying between them. Looked up from germline, CDR1 is SEHNR and CDR2 is FQNEAQ (reference sequence). In DNA form, the CDR3 reads TGTGCCAGCAGCTCCCGGGATTCATCCTACGAGCAGTACTTC. It is translated as CASSSRDSSYEQYF.

In its sample, this clonotype was seen a few times. This sequence joins TRBV5-6 and TRBJ1-2; 7 bases are a match to TRBD1. This CDR3 region has 17 residues. The V segment lost 0 bases and the J segment 0 bases; nucleotides outside the gene matches: 8. CDR1 and CDR2 (germline): SGHDT, YYEEEE. DNA of the CDR3: TGTGCCAGCAGCTTGGAATCGGGACAGATTTCTAACTATGGCTACACCTTC. This translates into CASSLESGQISNYGYTF.

This clonotype was detected only a few times. The gene calls are TRBV4-3 and TRBJ2-7; 8 bases fit TRBD2. The assigned J gene may be wrong: the sequence end matches TRBJ2-5 better. Germline CDR1 reads LGHNA; CDR2 reads YSLEER. The CDR3 has 17 residues. The DNA for the CDR3 is TGCGCCAGCAGCCAAGGGGTAGCGGGATCCAGTCAAGAGACCCAGTACTTC. This encodes CASSQGVAGSSQETQYF.